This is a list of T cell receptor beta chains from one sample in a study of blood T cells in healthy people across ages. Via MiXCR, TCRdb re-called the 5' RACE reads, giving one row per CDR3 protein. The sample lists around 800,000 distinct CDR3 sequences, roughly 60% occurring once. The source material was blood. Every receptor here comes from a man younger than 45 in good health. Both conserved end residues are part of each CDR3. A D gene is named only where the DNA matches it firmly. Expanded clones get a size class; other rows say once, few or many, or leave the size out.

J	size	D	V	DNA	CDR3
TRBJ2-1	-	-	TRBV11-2	TGTGCCAGCAGCTCGACGGTGCTCTCCTACAATGAGCAGTTCTTC	CASSSTVLSYNEQFF
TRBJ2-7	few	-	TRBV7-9	TGTGCCAGCCAAGACATAGTATACGAGCAGTACTTC	CASQDIVYEQYF
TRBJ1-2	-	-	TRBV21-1	TGTTCCAGCGGGACCGCCTCTAACTATGGCTACACCTTC	CSSGTASNYGYTF
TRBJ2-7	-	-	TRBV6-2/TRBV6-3	TGTGCCAGCAGTCAAGACAGATACGAGCAGTACTTC	CASSQDRYEQYF
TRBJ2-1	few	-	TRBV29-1	TGCAACGTCCGGGGTGTCTACTCTAATGAGCAGTTCTTC	CNVRGVYSNEQFF
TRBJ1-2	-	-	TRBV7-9	TGTGCCAGCAGCTTAGAGGAGGATGGCTACACCTTC	CASSLEEDGYTF
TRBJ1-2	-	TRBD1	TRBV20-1	TGCAGTGCTCACAGGAAGGACCGGGACAGGGGGTATGGCTACACCTTC	CSAHRKDRDRGYGYTF
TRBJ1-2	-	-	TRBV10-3	TGTGCCATCCGGGGCGAAGCCTATGGCTACACCTTC	CAIRGEAYGYTF
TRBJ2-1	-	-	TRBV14	TGTGCCAGCAGCCCTGGGATAGCCTACAATGAGCAGTTCTTC	CASSPGIAYNEQFF
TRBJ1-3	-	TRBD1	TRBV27	TGTGCCAGCAGTTCGATATCCGGGACAGGGGGCGGAAACACCATATATTTT	CASSSISGTGGGNTIYF
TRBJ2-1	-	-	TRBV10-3	TGTGCCATCAGTGGGCCGGACAATGAGCAGTTCTTC	CAISGPDNEQFF
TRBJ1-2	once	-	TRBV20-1	TGCAGTGCTAGCGGGAACCCAAAGCAGGGTGGCTACACCTTC	CSASGNPKQGGYTF
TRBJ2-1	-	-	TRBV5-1	TGCGCCAGCAGCTTAGGTCGGATCTCCTACAATGAGCAGTTCTTC	CASSLGRISYNEQFF
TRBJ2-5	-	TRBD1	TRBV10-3	TGTGCCATCAGTACAGGGGGCCGGGAGACCCAGTACTTC	CAISTGGRETQYF
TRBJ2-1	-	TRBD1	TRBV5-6	TGTGCCAGCGGGCTAGTGGGCAGGGGGACGGGTGAGCAGTTCTTC	CASGLVGRGTGEQFF
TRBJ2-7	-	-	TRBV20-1	TGCAGTGCCACTTCCTCGGGCATCTACGAGCAGTACTTC	CSATSSGIYEQYF
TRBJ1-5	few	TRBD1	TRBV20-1	TGCAGTGCTACCAGGGACAGGGGCCTCAATCAGCCCCAGCATTTT	CSATRDRGLNQPQHF
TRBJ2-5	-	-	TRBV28	TGTGCCAGCACCCGGGGGAACCAAGAGACCCAGTACTTC	CASTRGNQETQYF
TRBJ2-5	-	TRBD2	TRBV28	TGTGCCAGCAGTTTCGAGACTAGCGGGGGCTTCGAGACCCAGTACTTC	CASSFETSGGFETQYF
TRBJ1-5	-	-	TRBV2	TGTGCCAGCAGCACCTTGGACAGAGGACAGCCCCAGCATTTT	CASSTLDRGQPQHF
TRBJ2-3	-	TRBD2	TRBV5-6	TGTGCCAGCAGCTCCCCGGGACTAGCGGGACCCACAGATACGCAGTATTTT	CASSSPGLAGPTDTQYF
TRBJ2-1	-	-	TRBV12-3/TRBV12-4	TGTGCCAGCAGTTTATGGCTTTACAATGAGCAGTTCTTC	CASSLWLYNEQFF
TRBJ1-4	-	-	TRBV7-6	TGTGCCAGCAGCTTAGGGGCCATCTATGCAACTAATGAAAAACTGTTTTTT	CASSLGAIYATNEKLFF
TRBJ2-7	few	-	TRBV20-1	TGCAGTGCTAGTAGCTACGAGCAGTACTTC	CSASSYEQYF
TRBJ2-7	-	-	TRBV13	TGTGCCAGCAGCTTCACCGGGACGGTCTACGAGCAGTACTTC	CASSFTGTVYEQYF
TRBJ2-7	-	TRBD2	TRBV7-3	TGTGCCAGCAGCCCGGGGGGGGCTGGAGCCTACGAGCAGTACTTC	CASSPGGAGAYEQYF
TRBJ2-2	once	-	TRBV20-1	TGCAGTGCTAGTAGGGGGGCCTCGAACACCGGGGAGCTGTTTTTT	CSASRGASNTGELFF
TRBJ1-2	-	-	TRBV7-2	TGTGCCAGCAGCTTAGATGGGACAATAAACTATGGCTACACCTTC	CASSLDGTINYGYTF
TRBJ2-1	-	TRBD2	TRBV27	TGTGCCAGCAGACGGACTAGCGGACCAATCAATGAGCAGTTCTTC	CASRRTSGPINEQFF
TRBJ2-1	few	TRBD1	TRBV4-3	TGCGCCAGCAGCCAAGTTTCCCGCGGGGACAGGGATGAGCAGTTCTTC	CASSQVSRGDRDEQFF
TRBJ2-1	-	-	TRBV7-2	TGTGCCAGCAGCTTCAGCGTGCCAGGAGACCGACCCGATGAGCAGTTCTTC	CASSFSVPGDRPDEQFF
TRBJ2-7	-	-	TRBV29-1	TGCAGCGTTGGGGCAGACTACGAGCAGTACTTC	CSVGADYEQYF
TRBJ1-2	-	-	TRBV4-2	TGTGCCAGCAGCCAAACCTCCTCGGAAGCTAACTATGGCTACACCTTC	CASSQTSSEANYGYTF
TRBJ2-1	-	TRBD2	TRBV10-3	TGTGCCTCAACGATCCAGCCAGCGGGGGCCGCCTACAATGAGCAGTTCTTC	CASTIQPAGAAYNEQFF
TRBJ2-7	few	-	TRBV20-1	TGCAGTGCTAGCTCAGGCTACGAGCAGTACTTC	CSASSGYEQYF
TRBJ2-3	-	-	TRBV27	TGTGCCAGCAGTCCCGCCTCAGATACGCAGTATTTT	CASSPASDTQYF
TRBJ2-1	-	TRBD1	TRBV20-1	TGCAGTGCTCGGGACAGGTTCTCCTACAATGAGCAGTTCTTC	CSARDRFSYNEQFF
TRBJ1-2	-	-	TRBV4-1	TGCGCCAGCAGCCAAGATCGTTCAGGAAACTATGGCTACACCTTC	CASSQDRSGNYGYTF
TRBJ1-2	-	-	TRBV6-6	TGTGCCACAGAACTCGGGGGGCATAACTATGGCTACACCTTC	CATELGGHNYGYTF
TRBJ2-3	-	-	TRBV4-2	TGTGCCAGCAGCCAAGAAGAGGGATTGGTAGATACGCAGTATTTT	CASSQEEGLVDTQYF
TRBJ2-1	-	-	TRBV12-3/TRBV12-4	TGTGCCAGCAGTTTAAGGTCTGGGCCCCATGAGCAGTTCTTC	CASSLRSGPHEQFF
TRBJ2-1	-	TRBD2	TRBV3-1	TGTGCCAGCAGCCAAGGAGCGGGGCCGGGCAATGAGCAGTTCTTC	CASSQGAGPGNEQFF
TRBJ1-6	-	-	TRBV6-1	TGTGCCAGCAGTGACGGGGGAAATTCACCCCTCCACTTT	CASSDGGNSPLHF
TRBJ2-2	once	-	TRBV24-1	TGTGCCACCAGTGAGAAATCAGTCGCCACCGGGGAGCTGTTTTTT	CATSEKSVATGELFF
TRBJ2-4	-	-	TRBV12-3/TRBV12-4	TGTGCCAGCAGTTTAGGGACAGCCAAAAACATTCAGTACTTC	CASSLGTAKNIQYF
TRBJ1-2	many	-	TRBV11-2	TGTGCCAGCAGCCCTCAAGTGGGAGATCATGGCTACACCTTC	CASSPQVGDHGYTF
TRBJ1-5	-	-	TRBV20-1	TGCAGTGCTAGGACGGACAGTACGGATCAGCCCCAGCATTTT	CSARTDSTDQPQHF
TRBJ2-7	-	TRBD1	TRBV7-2	TGTGCCAGCAGGGCCGGGACAGCAATGCGCGAGCAGTACTTC	CASRAGTAMREQYF
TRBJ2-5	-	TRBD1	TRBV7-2	TGTGCCAGCAGCAAGGACAGGGAGCCAGAGACCCAGTACTTC	CASSKDREPETQYF
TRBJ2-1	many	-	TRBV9	TGTGCCAGCAGCGTAGACGGGACAAGTTCCTACAATGAGCAGTTCTTC	CASSVDGTSSYNEQFF
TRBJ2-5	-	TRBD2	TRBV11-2	TGTGCCAGCAGCTCGGGACTAGCGGGGACCTTGAATGAGCAGTACTTC	CASSSGLAGTLNEQYF
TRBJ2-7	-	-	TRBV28	TGTGCCAGCAGTTACGGGGGGCAGGGTGGCGAGCAGTACTTC	CASSYGGQGGEQYF
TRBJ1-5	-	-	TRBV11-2	TGTGCCAGCAGCTTACAGGCATCCAATCAGCCCCAGCATTTT	CASSLQASNQPQHF
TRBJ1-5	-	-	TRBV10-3	TGTGCCATCAGTGAGTCGTCACAGCCCCAGCATTTT	CAISESSQPQHF